These 17 T cell receptor beta chains originate from one sample sequenced in a study of cytomegalovirus exposure and HLA in healthy donors. Researchers ran the PCR with 60 Vbeta and 13 Jbeta primers. Clones were read by immunoSEQ multiplex PCR, and TCRdb kept only the in-frame ones, dropping some. The sample table sets out fewer than 200,000 clones. The sample consisted of PBMCs. The receptor set was obtained from a man in his thirties or forties in good health and CMV-seronegative.

V usage is TRBV19 and J usage is TRBJ1-1; D call uncertain. The CDR3 has 14 residues. Germline assignment: CDR1 LNHDA and CDR2 SQIVND (reference sequence). V was trimmed by 2 bases and J by 0 bases, leaving 7 bases between them. The CDR3 nucleotides read TGTGCCAGTAGTATAAACTCTATGAACACTGAAGCTTTCTTT. It yields the protein CASSINSMNTEAFF.

The V call is TRBV5-4, the J call TRBJ2-1; the match to TRBD2 covers 16 bases. The J segment lost 10 bases and the V segment lost 3 bases, leaving 7 bases of the junction unmatched. Germline-derived CDR1 and CDR2 are SGHNT and YYREEE (reference sequence). The CDR3 contains 16 residues. CDR3 coding DNA: TGTGCCAGCAGCTCGGGACTAGCGGGGGGGCCTAGGGAGCAGTTCTTC. It yields the protein CASSSGLAGGPREQFF.

This chain connects TRBV5-1 to TRBJ2-7; 9 bases fit TRBD1. Trimming removed 1 base from V and 5 bases from J; junction bases left unmatched: 1. Germline CDR1 reads SGHRS; CDR2 reads YFSETQ. The CDR3 covers 13 residues. CDR3 residues: CASSLWTGDEQYF. The DNA for the CDR3 is TGCGCCAGCAGCTTGTGGACAGGGGACGAGCAGTACTTC. The full variable domain, in which reference TRBV5-1 and TRBJ2-7 provide the parts outside the CDR3, is KAGVTQTPRYLIKTRGQQVTLSCSPISGHRSVSWYQQTPGQGLQFLFEYFSETQRNKGNFPGRFSGRQFSNSRSEMNVSTLELGDSALYLCASSLWTGDEQYFGPGTRLTVT.

This chain joins TRBV4-2 and TRBJ1-5, with 8 bases matching TRBD1. The germline CDR1 and CDR2 sequences are LGHNA and YNFKEQ. The CDR3 consists of 16 residues. Trimming cost V 0 bases and J 7 bases; bases outside gene matches: 8. The CDR3 sequence is CASSQDPGQGGQPQHF. The CDR3 nucleotides read TGTGCCAGCAGCCAAGATCCCGGACAGGGCGGACAGCCCCAGCATTTT.

In DNA, the CDR3 is TGTGCCAGCAGCCGTGCGGGGGGATCCTACGAGCAGTACTTC. It translates to CASSRAGGSYEQYF. V and J are TRBV7-9 and TRBJ2-7; TRBD2 matches 8 bases. Unmatched junction bases numbered 4, after V lost 5 bases and J lost 1 base. The germline gives CDR1 SEHNR, CDR2 FQNEAQ (reference sequence). The CDR3 consists of 14 residues.

The chain links TRBV5-4 to TRBJ1-3; 7 nucleotides align to TRBD1. The germline gives CDR1 SGHNT, CDR2 YYREEE (reference sequence). V was pared by 4 bases and J by 6 bases, with 7 bases of the junction left unmatched. The length of the CDR3 is 14 residues. CDR3 bases: TGTGCCAGCAGCCAGACAGGGCTCGAAAACACCATATATTTT. It specifies CASSQTGLENTIYF.

The chain carries TRBV30 and TRBJ1-3; TRBD1 matches at 7 bases. The CDR3 contains 14 residues. Trimming at V came to 2 bases and at J to 3 bases, leaving 4 bases not matched to a gene. CDR1 is GTSNPN, CDR2 SVGIG, per germline (reference sequence). Here the CDR3 reads CAWSIRDSGNTIYF. DNA of the CDR3: TGTGCCTGGAGTATCCGGGACAGTGGAAACACCATATATTTT.

The chain has TRBV7-2 and TRBJ1-4; D not resolved. The CDR3 is made up of 12 amino acids. Trimming took 4 bases from V and 5 from J, leaving 5 bases between them. Germline CDR1 SGHTA, CDR2 FQGNSA. CDR3 nucleotides: TGTGCCAGCAGCTCCCCGAATGAAAAACTGTTTTTT. It codes for CASSSPNEKLFF. The variable domain in full, with the rest retrieved from reference TRBV7-2 and TRBJ1-4, is GAGVSQSPSNKVTEKGKDVELRCDPISGHTALYWYRQSLGQGLEFLIYFQGNSAPDKSGLPSDRFSAERTGGSVSTLTIQRTQQEDSAVYLCASSSPNEKLFFGSGTQLSVL.

This chain links TRBV6-5 with TRBJ2-7; D possibly corresponds to TRBD2 (6 bases). The CDR3 has 14 residues. CDR1 and CDR2 (germline): MNHEY, SVGAGI. V lost 8 bases and J 1 base, leaving 15 bases between the germline ends. This CDR3 is CASFSSGVSYEQYF. Written as DNA, the CDR3 is TGTGCCAGCTTCTCCTCGGGGGTTTCCTACGAGCAGTACTTC.

The chain recombines TRBV7-3 with TRBJ2-1, with 8 bases fitting TRBD2. CDR3 size: 18 residues. V was pared by 5 bases and J by 2 bases, with 14 bases of the junction left unmatched. CDR1 SGHTA and CDR2 FQGTGA come from the germline V gene. The CDR3 reads CASSPYRGSGMPYNEQFF. In DNA form, the CDR3 reads TGTGCCAGCAGCCCCTACCGGGGTAGCGGGATGCCCTACAATGAGCAGTTCTTC.

The genes are TRBV29-1 and TRBJ1-2, with 8 bases fitting TRBD1. The CDR3 runs to 17 residues. Germline CDR1 is SQVTM and CDR2 is ANQGSEA. With 5 bases clipped from V and 8 bases from J, the junction kept 22 bases outside the gene matches. The CDR3 protein is CSVLESVYQGARGGYTF. The CDR3 DNA reads as TGCAGCGTTCTCGAGTCAGTGTACCAGGGGGCGCGGGGCGGCTACACCTTC.

This chain uses TRBV27 with TRBJ1-1; D remains unclear. V was pared by 2 bases and J by 1 base, with 5 bases between. Germline V gene sequence: CDR1 MNHEY, CDR2 SMNVEV (reference sequence). The CDR3 sequence is 13 residues long. CDR3 sequence reads: CASSLTQNTEAFF. CDR3 coding DNA: TGTGCCAGCAGTTTAACTCAGAACACTGAAGCTTTCTTT.

This rearrangement joins TRBV7-3 to TRBJ2-2; D is perhaps TRBD1 (5 bases). The CDR3 runs 15 residues. The germline V gene encodes CDR1 SGHTA and CDR2 FQGTGA. V lost 2 bases to trimming and J lost 1 base, with 8 bases between them. CDR3 region: CASSLAGMNTGELFF. The CDR3 DNA follows: TGTGCCAGCAGCTTAGCAGGGATGAACACCGGGGAGCTGTTTTTT.

The chain carries TRBV28 and TRBJ2-7, with a weak D call TRBD2 (6 bases). CDR3 length equals 14 residues. The germline V and J ends were trimmed by 1 base and 4 bases, with 11 bases remaining between them. From germline, CDR1 is MDHEN and CDR2 SYDVKM. The CDR3 nucleotides are TGTGCCAGCAGTTTATTGGGGGGTACTTACGAGCAGTACTTC. Encoded protein: CASSLLGGTYEQYF.

With respect to this clone: At the DNA level, this CDR3 is encoded by other sequences in the same sample as well. The J gene is TRBJ2-1, the V gene TRBV19; 7 bases map to TRBD2. In germline, CDR1 is LNHDA, CDR2 SQIVND (reference sequence). This CDR3 has 15 residues. V was clipped by 2 bases and J by 3 bases; unmatched bases: 4. CDR3 sequence (DNA): TGTGCCAGTAGTATATCCCTAGCGGTCTACAATGAGCAGTTCTTC. Protein product: CASSISLAVYNEQFF.

The chain combines TRBV29-1 with TRBJ2-1; D is perhaps TRBD1 (6 bases). CDR1 and CDR2 (germline): SQVTM, ANQGSEA. Deletions cut 0 bases from V and 7 bases from J, with 16 bases between. CDR3 size: 15 residues. CDR3 coding DNA: TGCAGCGTTGAAGAGTACAGGGCAATGGAGAATGAGCAGTTCTTC. Its protein product is CSVEEYRAMENEQFF.

V and J are TRBV6-5 and TRBJ1-3, with TRBD1 as a possible D gene (5 bases). Germline loops: CDR1 MNHEY, CDR2 SVGAGI. V shed 0 bases and J shed 3 bases, with 12 bases lying between them. The length of the CDR3 is 16 residues. The CDR3 spells CASSYSRGRGGNTIYF. The CDR3 coding sequence is TGTGCCAGCAGTTACTCTCGGGGGAGGGGTGGAAACACCATATATTTT.